This T cell receptor (beta chain) stems from a study of cytomegalovirus exposure and HLA in healthy donors. Study-wide background: From donors who were HLA-typed, an early data release held 80 million or so unique TCRs. Whole-study findings and limits: A prior analysis recorded that most TCR beta V segments were productive about 90% or about 30% of the time.

V was shortened by 1 base and J by 6 bases, with 16 bases between the two germline ends. This CDR3 has 15 residues. Looked up from germline, CDR1 is SNHLY and CDR2 is FYNNEI. Comments on this clone: Its antigen remains unidentified.

At collection, donors were nominally healthy, but unrecorded immune exposures were probable. In the PCR, 60 Vbeta and 13 Jbeta primers were used. Method: immunoSEQ multiplex PCR; TCRdb's copy keeps in-frame clones and lacks some. This sample yields roughly 110,000 clones, of which around three quarters are seen a single time; 9.5% to 12% belongs to the top ten. The material sequenced was PBMCs. The chain uses TRBV2 and TRBJ2-7, with D hard to call. The sequence came from a man between 35 and 55 years old in good health and CMV-seropositive. CDR3 in DNA: TGTGCCAGCAGTGAAGGCGGTTTTACTACCGGCGAGCAGTACTTC. Translation gives CASSEGGFTTGEQYF. Full variable domain (missing parts from reference TRBV2 and TRBJ2-7): EPEVTQTPSHQVTQMGQEVILRCVPISNHLYFYWYRQILGQKVEFLVSFYNNEISEKSEIFDDQFSVERPDGSNFTLKIRSTKLEDSAMYFCASSEGGFTTGEQYFGPGTRLTVT.